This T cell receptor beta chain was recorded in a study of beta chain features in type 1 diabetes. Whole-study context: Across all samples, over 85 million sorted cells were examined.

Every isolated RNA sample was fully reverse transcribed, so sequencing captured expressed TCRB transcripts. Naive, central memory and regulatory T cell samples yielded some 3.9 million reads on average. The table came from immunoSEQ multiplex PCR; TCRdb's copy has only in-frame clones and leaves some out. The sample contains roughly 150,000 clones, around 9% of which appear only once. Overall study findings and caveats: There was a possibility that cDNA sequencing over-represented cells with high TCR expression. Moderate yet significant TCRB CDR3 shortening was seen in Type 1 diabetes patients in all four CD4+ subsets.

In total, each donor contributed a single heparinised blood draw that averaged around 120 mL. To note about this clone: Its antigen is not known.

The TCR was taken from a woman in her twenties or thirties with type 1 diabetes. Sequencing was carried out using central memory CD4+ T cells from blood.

DNA of the CDR3: TGTGCCAGCAGCTTAGCGCAGGGAGGAACTAATGAAAAACTGTTTTTT. Its translation is CASSLAQGGTNEKLFF. The chain links TRBV7-9 to TRBJ1-4; a possible D gene is TRBD1 (5 bases). The CDR3 sequence is 16 residues long. Trimming took 0 bases from V and 1 from J, leaving 9 bases between them. The germline gives CDR1 SEHNR, CDR2 FQNEAQ (reference sequence).